The 16 T cell receptor beta chains in this list originate from one sample, sequenced in a study of T cell repertoires in ileal Crohn's disease. Time point here: proximal margin of the surgical specimen (macroscopically non-inflamed). Assay used: immunoSEQ multiplex PCR; TCRdb lists only in-frame clones, some missing. The repertoire consists of approximately 3,000 clones, with approximately 69% occurring once and the leading ten covering 20% to 30%. The sample was ileal tissue. These receptors all come from an adult with Crohn's disease.

The chain recombines TRBV5-6 with TRBJ1-2, with D hard to call. V lost 0 bases and J 2 bases, leaving 5 bases between the germline ends. Germline V gene lookup returns CDR1 SGHDT and CDR2 YYEEEE. CDR3 length: 13 amino acids. CDR3 DNA sequence: TGTGCCAGCAGCTTGGGACGGAACTATGGCTACACCTTC. This sequence encodes CASSLGRNYGYTF.

The chain joins TRBV18 to TRBJ2-7, with D hard to call. V lost 3 bases and J 12 bases, leaving 21 bases between the germline ends. The germline gives CDR1 KGHSH, CDR2 LQKENI. This CDR3 region has 14 residues. Written as DNA, the CDR3 is TGTGCCAGCTCACCTGTCGGGTCCGACAACCAGGTGTACTTC. It is translated as CASSPVGSDNQVYF.

The chain carries TRBV11-3 and TRBJ1-1; no firm D call. The CDR3 is 13 residues long. The ends were cut back, 2 bases at V and 0 bases at J, with 4 bases in the middle. CDR1 is SGHNT, CDR2 YENEEA, per germline. CDR3 protein: CASSLTLNTEAFF. The CDR3 nucleotides read TGTGCCAGCAGCTTAACCTTGAACACTGAAGCTTTCTTT.

The J gene is TRBJ1-1, the V gene TRBV28; TRBD1 might be the D (6 bases). The V end lost 5 bases, the J end lost 0 bases, and 10 bases lay between the germline ends. The length of the CDR3 is 14 residues. CDR1 and CDR2 from the germline V gene are MDHEN and SYDVKM. CDR3 coding DNA: TGTGCCAGCAGTGTGACAGGTTTGAACACTGAAGCTTTCTTT. Translating gives CASSVTGLNTEAFF.

The chain uses TRBV19 and TRBJ2-1; no clear D gene. The germline V gene encodes CDR1 LNHDA and CDR2 SQIVND (reference sequence). Between the trimmed V and J ends, which lost 3 bases and 6 bases, there was a span of 9 bases. This CDR3 comprises 13 residues. The CDR3 region has the DNA TGTGCCAGTAGTATCACCCCGACCAATGAGCAGTTCTTC. It yields the protein CASSITPTNEQFF.

This chain links TRBV11-3 with TRBJ1-1, with D possibly TRBD1 on 6 matching bases. Germline V gene lookup returns CDR1 SGHNT and CDR2 YENEEA. Trimming cost V 0 bases and J 5 bases, with 16 bases left between them. The CDR3 consists of 16 residues. CDR3 loop: CASSLDNWEGDTEAFF. As DNA, the CDR3 is TGTGCCAGCAGCTTAGACAACTGGGAGGGGGATACTGAAGCTTTCTTT.

This chain connects TRBV15 to TRBJ2-2, with 7 bases that match TRBD1. CDR1 and CDR2 from the germline V gene are LNHNV and YYDKDF (reference sequence). This CDR3 is 14 amino acids long. The V segment lost 3 bases and the J segment 6 bases; nucleotides outside the gene matches: 4. The DNA for the CDR3 is TGTGCCACCAGCAGTCAGGGGGTGGCCGGGGAGCTGTTTTTT. Amino acids: CATSSQGVAGELFF.

This chain uses TRBV11-2 with TRBJ2-7; TRBD2 matches 7 bases. J was trimmed by 0 bases and V by 6 bases; bases with no gene match: 8. Germline assignment: CDR1 SGHAT and CDR2 FQNNGV. This CDR3 has 15 residues. This CDR3 reads CASRPSGGVSYEQYF. The CDR3 DNA is TGTGCCAGCAGGCCTAGCGGTGGGGTCTCCTACGAGCAGTACTTC.

In this sample, this clone turned up once. The junction does not match germline at one end; this may be a read error. The chain links TRBV19 to TRBJ1-2, with 8 bases aligning to TRBD1. The CDR3 has 14 residues. Germline V gene lookup returns CDR1 LNHDA and CDR2 SQIVND (reference sequence). The CDR3 reads CVSSMIQGASGYTF. The CDR3 nucleotides are TGTGTCAGTAGTATGATTCAGGGGGCGAGTGGCTACACCTTC.

The chain is built from TRBV7-8 and TRBJ1-5; a weak D match, TRBD1 (5 bases). CDR1 is SGHVS, CDR2 FQNEAQ, per germline. The germline V and J ends were trimmed by 1 base and 5 bases, with 6 bases remaining between them. The CDR3 is 13 amino acids. This CDR3 is CASSLVGDQPQHF. The CDR3 DNA follows: TGTGCCAGCAGCTTAGTGGGGGATCAGCCCCAGCATTTT.

About this clone itself: Other nucleotide sequences from this sample produce the same CDR3. The chain combines TRBV7-9 with TRBJ2-5, with a tentative D call TRBD1 (5 bases). The CDR3 spans 14 residues. Between the trimmed V and J ends, which lost 5 bases and 3 bases, there was a span of 13 bases. In germline, CDR1 is SEHNR, CDR2 FQNEAQ (reference sequence). The CDR3 spells CASSLTGREETQYF. For the CDR3, the DNA is TGTGCCAGCAGCCTAACTGGCAGGGAAGAGACCCAGTACTTC.

The rearrangement uses TRBV5-6 and TRBJ2-4; the match to TRBD2 covers 8 bases. The length of the CDR3 is 14 residues. The germline CDR1 and CDR2 sequences are SGHDT and YYEEEE. V trimming: 1 base; J trimming: 3 bases; junction bases outside the gene matches: 0. The CDR3 DNA follows: TGTGCCAGCAGCTTGCGGGAGGGCAAAAACATTCAGTACTTC. Its protein product is CASSLREGKNIQYF.

The V and J genes are TRBV9 and TRBJ1-3; maybe TRBD1 (6 bases). The CDR3 runs 17 residues. Trimming removed 4 bases from V and 3 bases from J, with 20 bases in between. Germline V gene sequence: CDR1 SGDLS, CDR2 YYNGEE. CDR3: CASSPHHPGEYGNTIYF. As DNA, the CDR3 is TGTGCCAGCAGCCCCCATCACCCAGGGGAGTATGGAAACACCATATATTTT.

The genes are TRBV9 and TRBJ2-7; no reliable D call. Germline V gene data show CDR1 as SGDLS and CDR2 as YYNGEE. Trimming stripped 0 bases from V and 6 bases from J, with 10 bases between. CDR3 size: 13 residues. The CDR3 here is CASSVAGASEQYF. DNA for the CDR3: TGTGCCAGCAGCGTAGCTGGTGCAAGCGAGCAGTACTTC.

The rearrangement uses TRBV27 and TRBJ1-1; maybe TRBD1 (5 bases). The germline V and J ends were trimmed by 3 bases and 1 base, with 12 bases remaining between them. Germline assignment: CDR1 MNHEY and CDR2 SMNVEV (reference sequence). The CDR3 totals 15 residues. The CDR3 region has the DNA TGTGCCAGCAGTTTTCGACCTGGGGGGAACACTGAAGCTTTCTTT. It translates to CASSFRPGGNTEAFF.

V is TRBV5-1 and J is TRBJ1-1; D is ambiguous. The CDR3 totals 14 residues. Per germline, CDR1 SGHRS and CDR2 YFSETQ. V was trimmed by 4 bases and J by 5 bases, leaving 15 bases between them. The CDR3 loop is CASSPTNFGTEAFF. The CDR3 DNA reads as TGCGCCAGCAGCCCCACGAATTTTGGTACTGAAGCTTTCTTT.